This paragraph reports one TCR beta chain. Its antigen is undetermined. Possible read error: a much larger clone is one base away. A sample-barcoded 5' primer and a J-beta primer mix were used in a second PCR of about 7 to 12 cycles. TCRdb reprocessed the 5' RACE reads with MiXCR, giving one entry per CDR3 protein. Of about 1.7 million distinct CDR3 sequences in the sample, under 30% were seen once. This entry comes from a study of blood T cells in healthy people across ages. Study observations and caveats: The study found more naive CD4+ cells and higher diversity in long-lived than aged donors. Naive T cell percentage showed a strong correlation with TCR beta diversity.

Every sample gave at least 5 micrograms of total RNA when it was extracted. The specimen was blood. The source is a young woman in good health.

The CDR3 region is CSARGLVGTYEQYF. The CDR3 coding sequence is TGCAGTGCGAGGGGACTAGTGGGAACCTACGAGCAGTACTTC. V usage is TRBV20-1 and J usage is TRBJ2-7; 8 bases align to TRBD2. Germline CDR1 and CDR2: DFQATT and SNEGSKA (reference sequence). The ends lost 6 bases at V and 2 bases at J; junction bases unmatched: 9. CDR3 length equals 14 residues.